A selection of T cell receptor beta chains follows, all from one sample in a study of breast tumors, draining lymph nodes, adjacent tissues. TCRdb used MiXCR to reprocess the multiplex PCR reads, holding one entry per CDR3 protein. Of approximately 130,000 distinct CDR3 sequences in the sample, 21% were seen once. Sequencing input: axillary lymph node tissue. The receptors shown here come from a female donor with breast cancer. Some clones in this sample may be carry-over from other donors' samples. Both conserved end residues are part of each CDR3. The D gene is left open where the match is weak. Rows may omit the clone size; those that give it use once, few, many or a size class.

clone size | D gene | V gene | CDR3 protein
NA | TRBD1 | TRBV18 | CASSLASGTGAFYEQYF
many | TRBD1 | TRBV5-1 | CASSLTGQTNTGELFF
many | TRBD2 | TRBV11-2 | CASSPLAGVSYNEQFF
once | NA | TRBV4-1 | CASSQGPRLAGQGPYEQYF
many | TRBD2 | TRBV20-1 | CRASGENTDTQYF
NA | TRBD1 | TRBV12-3/TRBV12-4 | CASSSRDRGTEAFF
many | NA | TRBV6-5 | CASSYEGKGSYEQYF
many | TRBD2 | TRBV5-1 | CASSAAGGRFDEQFF
many | NA | TRBV3-1 | CASSQVGTVNSPLHF
many | NA | TRBV5-6 | CASSSYPSGGDYGYTF
few | NA | TRBV6-6 | CASSYKAGNTEAFF
many | TRBD2 | TRBV5-1 | CASSFDSGGSGQFF
many | TRBD1 | TRBV20-1 | CSARNQGASYNSPLHF
many | TRBD1 | TRBV4-1 | CASSQLGQPRWEQYF
NA | NA | TRBV9 | CASSVEPAGGANVLTF
many | NA | TRBV2 | CASSAPGGGYTF
many | NA | TRBV7-8 | CASSFGQTNYGYTF
NA | NA | TRBV25-1 | CASRLEDQPQHF
many | TRBD2 | TRBV19 | CASSILTSGSRDEQFF
many | TRBD2 | TRBV6-6 | CASSYSGTSVSNEQFF
few | TRBD1 | TRBV6-2/TRBV6-3 | CASSSPGQTTDTQYF
many | NA | TRBV27 | CASSLWAEGREQYF
NA | TRBD1 | TRBV4-1 | CASSQRRGGSYGYTF
many | TRBD1 | TRBV12-5 | CASATVGQGARQPQHF
many | NA | TRBV6-5 | CASRLGGGQPQHF
NA | TRBD1 | TRBV3-1 | CASSTGVTQYF
many | TRBD2 | TRBV6-4 | CASSDSGTSGYNEQFF
NA | NA | TRBV24-1 | CATSEDGLFSEQFF
many | NA | TRBV6-6 | CASTDSSNYGYTF
NA | NA | TRBV15 | CAISLEGAFNYGYTF
NA | NA | TRBV15 | CATSRGSGEQYF